Below, one TCR beta chain is given with its context. Its antigen is not known. The sample belongs to a study of brain T cells in children with intractable seizures. Notes on the study in general: Known viral epitope-specific CDR3s closely matched each case's top public brain CDR3.

Sequencing was limited to surgery cases with top T cell transcript signatures in brain tissue. Using immunoSEQ multiplex PCR, the repertoire was profiled, and TCRdb retains in-frame clones only, with some absent. The sample records approximately 9,000 clones, roughly 71% being singletons. This specimen consisted of resected brain tissue, obtained at surgery. The receptor was isolated from a girl aged 2 to 9 with tuberous sclerosis and intractable seizures.

Written as DNA, the CDR3 is TGTGCCAGCAGCCAAATCGCAGGGGGCGGCACAGATACGCAGTATTTT. Protein sequence: CASSQIAGGGTDTQYF. This sequence joins TRBV3-1 (or the pseudogene TRBV3-2) and TRBJ2-3, with TRBD1 matching 8 bases. The CDR3 has 16 amino acids. The V gene end was trimmed by 2 bases and the J gene end by 1 base; junction bases not matched to a gene: 5. The germline V gene has CDR1 LGHDT and CDR2 YNNKEL (reference sequence).